The sequence of this T cell receptor beta chain was determined in a study of cytomegalovirus exposure and HLA in healthy donors. Study details: Membership in the Caucasian-associated ancestry cluster was found for around 85% of nearly 400 genotyped donors.

Concerning this clone: As yet, its antigen is unknown.

It was with 60 Vbeta and 13 Jbeta primers that the PCR ran. Produced via immunoSEQ multiplex PCR; TCRdb's table is partial and in-frame only. The data contain about 160,000 clones, roughly 77% of them singletons. Overall study results and limits: It was only CMV serostatus that was available as immune exposure information. A link between a missense DCLRE1C variant and TCR beta V- and J-gene trimming emerged from a later analysis. Some V segments, including TRBV6-2 and TRBV6-3, were excluded as indistinguishable.

The CDR3 is 15 amino acids. In germline, CDR1 is LGHNA, CDR2 YNFKEQ. Trimming cost V 0 bases and J 13 bases; bases outside gene matches: 12. This sequence was found in a woman between 18 and 29 years old in good health and CMV-seronegative. The chain has TRBV4-2 and TRBJ1-2, with 9 bases identical to TRBD1. The sample comprised PBMCs. CDR3 sequence reads: CASSQDAGTGKEFTF. In nucleotides, the CDR3 is TGTGCCAGCAGCCAAGACGCCGGGACAGGGAAAGAGTTCACCTTC.